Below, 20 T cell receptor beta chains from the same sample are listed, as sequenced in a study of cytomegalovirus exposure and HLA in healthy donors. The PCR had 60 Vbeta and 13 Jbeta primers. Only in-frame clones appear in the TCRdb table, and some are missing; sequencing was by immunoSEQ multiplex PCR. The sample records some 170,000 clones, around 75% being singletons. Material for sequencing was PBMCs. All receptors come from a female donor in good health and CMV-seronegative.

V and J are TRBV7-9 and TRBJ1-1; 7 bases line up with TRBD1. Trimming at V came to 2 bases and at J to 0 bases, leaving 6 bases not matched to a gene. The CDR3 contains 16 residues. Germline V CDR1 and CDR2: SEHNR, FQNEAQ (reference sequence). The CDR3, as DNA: TGTGCCAGCAGCTTACGGGGACAGCTCATGAACACTGAAGCTTTCTTT. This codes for CASSLRGQLMNTEAFF.

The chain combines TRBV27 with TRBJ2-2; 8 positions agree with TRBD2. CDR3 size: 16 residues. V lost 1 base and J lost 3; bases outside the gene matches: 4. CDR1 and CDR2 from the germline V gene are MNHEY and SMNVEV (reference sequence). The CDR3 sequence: CASSLLPSGYTGELFF. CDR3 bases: TGTGCCAGCAGTTTATTGCCTAGCGGGTACACCGGGGAGCTGTTTTTT.

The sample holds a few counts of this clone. CDR3 nucleotides: TGTGCCAGCAGTGACGCTAGCGGGGAGCAGTTCTTC. It specifies CASSDASGEQFF. This chain connects TRBV6-4 to TRBJ2-1, with 8 bases that match TRBD2. The CDR3 extends over 12 amino acids. The J segment lost 10 bases and the V segment lost 2 bases, leaving 1 base of the junction unmatched. In germline, CDR1 is MRHNA, CDR2 SNTAGT.

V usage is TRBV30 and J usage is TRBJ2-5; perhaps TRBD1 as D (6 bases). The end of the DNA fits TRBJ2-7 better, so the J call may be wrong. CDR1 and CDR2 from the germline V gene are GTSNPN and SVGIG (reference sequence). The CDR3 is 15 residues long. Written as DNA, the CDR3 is TGTGCCTGGAGGCCTCCGGGACACGGTCTCTACGAGCAGTACTTC. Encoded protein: CAWRPPGHGLYEQYF.

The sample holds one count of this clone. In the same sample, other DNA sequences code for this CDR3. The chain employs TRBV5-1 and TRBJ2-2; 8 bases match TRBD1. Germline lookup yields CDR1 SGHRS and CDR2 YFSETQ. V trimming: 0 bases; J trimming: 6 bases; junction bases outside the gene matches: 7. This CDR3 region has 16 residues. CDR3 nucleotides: TGCGCCAGCAGCTTGGCCGGACAGGGCACCGCCGGGGAGCTGTTTTTT. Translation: CASSLAGQGTAGELFF. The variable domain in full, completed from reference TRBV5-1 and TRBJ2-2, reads KAGVTQTPRYLIKTRGQQVTLSCSPISGHRSVSWYQQTPGQGLQFLFEYFSETQRNKGNFPGRFSGRQFSNSRSEMNVSTLELGDSALYLCASSLAGQGTAGELFFGEGSRLTVL.

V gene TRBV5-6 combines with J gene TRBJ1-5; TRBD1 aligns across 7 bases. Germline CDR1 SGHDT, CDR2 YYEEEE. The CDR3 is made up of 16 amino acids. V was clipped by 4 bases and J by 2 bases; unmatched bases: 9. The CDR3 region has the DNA TGTGCCAGCAGCCCAGGGACAGATAGGGGCAATCAGCCCCAGCATTTT. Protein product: CASSPGTDRGNQPQHF.

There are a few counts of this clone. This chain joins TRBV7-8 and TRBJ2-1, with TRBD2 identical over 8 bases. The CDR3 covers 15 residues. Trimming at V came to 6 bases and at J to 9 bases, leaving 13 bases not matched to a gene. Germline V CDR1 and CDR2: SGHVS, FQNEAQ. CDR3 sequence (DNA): TGTGCCAGCAGAGGAACTAGCGGAATCGGAATTGAGCAGTTCTTC. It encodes CASRGTSGIGIEQFF.

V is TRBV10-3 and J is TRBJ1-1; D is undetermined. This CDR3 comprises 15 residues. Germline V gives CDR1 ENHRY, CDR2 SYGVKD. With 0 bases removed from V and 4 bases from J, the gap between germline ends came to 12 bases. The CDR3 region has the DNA TGTGCCATCAGTGAGTCGTTAGTTCGGGGCACTGAAGCTTTCTTT. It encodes CAISESLVRGTEAFF.

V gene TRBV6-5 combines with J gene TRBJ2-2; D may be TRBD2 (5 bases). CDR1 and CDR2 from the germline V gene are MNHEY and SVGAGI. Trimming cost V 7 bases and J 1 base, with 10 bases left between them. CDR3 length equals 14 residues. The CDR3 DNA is TGTGCCAGCACAGGAGGATGGAACACCGGGGAGCTGTTTTTT. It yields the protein CASTGGWNTGELFF.

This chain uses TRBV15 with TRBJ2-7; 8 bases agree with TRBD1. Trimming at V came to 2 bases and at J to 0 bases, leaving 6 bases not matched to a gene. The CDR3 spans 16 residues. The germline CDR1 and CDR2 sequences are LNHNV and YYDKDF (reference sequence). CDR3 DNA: TGTGCCACCAGCAGAACCGCAGGGGGCGACTCCTACGAGCAGTACTTC. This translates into CATSRTAGGDSYEQYF.

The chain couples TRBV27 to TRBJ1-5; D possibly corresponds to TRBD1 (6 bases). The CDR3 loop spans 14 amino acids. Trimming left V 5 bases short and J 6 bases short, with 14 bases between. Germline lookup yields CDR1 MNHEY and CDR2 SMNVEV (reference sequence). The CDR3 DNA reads TGTGCCAGCAGTCTACAGGGTGGCCTTCAGCCCCAGCATTTT. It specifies CASSLQGGLQPQHF.

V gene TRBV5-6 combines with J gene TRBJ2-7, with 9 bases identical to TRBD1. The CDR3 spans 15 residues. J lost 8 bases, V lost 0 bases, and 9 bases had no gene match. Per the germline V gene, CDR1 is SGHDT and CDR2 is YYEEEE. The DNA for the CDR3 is TGTGCCAGCAGCTTGGCCGGGACAGGGCTCTCACAGCAGTACTTC. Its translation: CASSLAGTGLSQQYF.

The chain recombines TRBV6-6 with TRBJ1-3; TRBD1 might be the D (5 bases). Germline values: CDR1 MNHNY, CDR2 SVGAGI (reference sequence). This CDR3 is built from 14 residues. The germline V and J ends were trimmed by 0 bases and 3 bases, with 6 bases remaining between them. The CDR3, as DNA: TGTGCCAGCAGTTACTCGCAGGGTGGAAACACCATATATTTT. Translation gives CASSYSQGGNTIYF.

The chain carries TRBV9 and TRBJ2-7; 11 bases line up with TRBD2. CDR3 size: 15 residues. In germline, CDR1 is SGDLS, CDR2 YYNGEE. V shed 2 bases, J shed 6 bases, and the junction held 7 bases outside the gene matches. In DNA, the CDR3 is TGTGCCAGCAGCGTTATAGCGGGGGGGCCGGGCGAGCAGTACTTC. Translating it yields CASSVIAGGPGEQYF. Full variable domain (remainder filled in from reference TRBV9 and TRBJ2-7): DSGVTQTPKHLITATGQRVTLRCSPRSGDLSVYWYQQSLDQGLQFLIQYYNGEERAKGNILERFSAQQFPDLHSELNLSSLELGDSALYFCASSVIAGGPGEQYFGPGTRLTVT.

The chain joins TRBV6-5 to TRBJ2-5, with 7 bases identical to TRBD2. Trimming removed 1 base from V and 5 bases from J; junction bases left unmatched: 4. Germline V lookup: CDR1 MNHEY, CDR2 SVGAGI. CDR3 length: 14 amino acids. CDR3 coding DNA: TGTGCCAGCAGTTACTACGGTAGCGGGGAGACCCAGTACTTC. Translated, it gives CASSYYGSGETQYF.

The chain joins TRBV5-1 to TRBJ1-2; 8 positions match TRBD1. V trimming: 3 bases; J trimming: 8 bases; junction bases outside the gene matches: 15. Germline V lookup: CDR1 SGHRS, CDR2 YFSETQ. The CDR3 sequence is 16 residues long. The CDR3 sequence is CASSSSGQGFGEGYTF. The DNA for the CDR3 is TGCGCCAGCAGCTCCTCCGGACAGGGTTTTGGGGAGGGCTACACCTTC. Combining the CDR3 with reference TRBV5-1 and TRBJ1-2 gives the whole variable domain KAGVTQTPRYLIKTRGQQVTLSCSPISGHRSVSWYQQTPGQGLQFLFEYFSETQRNKGNFPGRFSGRQFSNSRSEMNVSTLELGDSALYLCASSSSGQGFGEGYTFGSGTRLTVV.

The CDR3 bases are TGTGCCAGCAGCTTAAGGTCAGGGGTGGGCTATGGCTACACCTTC. Amino acids: CASSLRSGVGYGYTF. The V call is TRBV7-3, the J call TRBJ1-2; TRBD1 might be the D (6 bases). This CDR3 has 15 residues. Trimming cost V 1 base and J 4 bases, with 13 bases left between them. Looked up from germline, CDR1 is SGHTA and CDR2 is FQGTGA.

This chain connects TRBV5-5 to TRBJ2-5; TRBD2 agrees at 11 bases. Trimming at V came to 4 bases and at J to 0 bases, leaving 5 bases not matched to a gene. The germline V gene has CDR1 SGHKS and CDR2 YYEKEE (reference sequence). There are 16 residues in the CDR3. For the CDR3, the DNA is TGTGCCAGCAGCCCGCTAGCGGGGGGTAACCAAGAGACCCAGTACTTC. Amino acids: CASSPLAGGNQETQYF.

CDR3 region: CATSRDLAGPQYF. In DNA form, the CDR3 reads TGTGCCACCAGCAGAGACTTAGCGGGACCGCAGTATTTT. This sequence joins TRBV15 and TRBJ2-3; 8 nucleotides line up with TRBD2. CDR1 LNHNV and CDR2 YYDKDF come from the germline V gene (reference sequence). V dropped 0 bases and J dropped 10; count of bases not matched to a gene: 3. This CDR3 comprises 13 residues.

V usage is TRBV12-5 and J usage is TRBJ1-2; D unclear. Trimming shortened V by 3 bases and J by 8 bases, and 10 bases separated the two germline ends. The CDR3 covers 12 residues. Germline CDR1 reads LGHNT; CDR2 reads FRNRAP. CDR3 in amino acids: CASGLGGFGYTF. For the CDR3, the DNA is TGTGCTAGTGGTTTAGGAGGGTTCGGCTACACCTTC.